These 25 T cell receptor beta chains were all obtained from the same sample, sequenced in a study of OX40 agonist ivuxolimab in advanced cancers. TCRdb keeps only in-frame clones here, not all; method: immunoSEQ multiplex PCR. The sample consists of tens of thousands of clones, approximately 94% of them appearing once. The material was CD4+ or CD8+ T cells sorted from blood, obtained in a trial of the OX40 agonist ivuxolimab. The receptors shown here come from an adult with an advanced solid tumor such as melanoma, head and neck, liver or kidney cancer.

The CDR3 DNA reads TGTGCCAGCAGCTTAGCCCCAAGCTCTGGAAACACCATATATTTT. This codes for CASSLAPSSGNTIYF. The chain has TRBV11-2 and TRBJ1-3; unclear D gene. Germline V gene lookup returns CDR1 SGHAT and CDR2 FQNNGV. This CDR3 spans 15 amino acids. The ends were cut back, 1 base at V and 0 bases at J, with 7 bases in the middle.

This chain connects TRBV4-3 to TRBJ1-5; D is undetermined. CDR1 and CDR2 (germline): LGHNA, YSLEER. The CDR3 is 13 amino acids. The V gene lost 1 base and the J gene lost 5 bases, with 6 bases spanning the gap. CDR3 bases: TGCGCCAGCAGCCAAGGCCAGTATCAGCCCCAGCATTTT. This gives the protein CASSQGQYQPQHF.

V usage is TRBV11-3 and J usage is TRBJ1-5; D is undetermined. V was pared by 5 bases and J by 3 bases, with 23 bases between. CDR1 and CDR2 from the germline V gene are SGHNT and YENEEA. This CDR3 has 18 residues. The CDR3 reads CASSPWRRIDFFNQPQHF. CDR3 coding DNA: TGTGCCAGCAGCCCCTGGCGTCGGATAGATTTTTTCAATCAGCCCCAGCATTTT.

This chain connects TRBV29-1 to TRBJ2-7; 15 bases align to TRBD2. Germline V CDR1 and CDR2: SQVTM, ANQGSEA. Germline trimming cut 6 bases from V and 4 bases from J; bases unmatched to any gene: 16. This CDR3 spans 18 amino acids. Here the CDR3 DNA reads TGCAGCGTATCATACGGACTAGCGGGAGGGCTTCGAGAGTACGAGCAGTACTTC. Translation: CSVSYGLAGGLREYEQYF.

This CDR3 reads CASSMNTEAFF. CDR3 in DNA: TGTGCCAGTAGTATGAACACTGAAGCTTTCTTT. This chain uses TRBV19 with TRBJ1-1; D call uncertain. V was trimmed by 3 bases and J by 1 base, leaving 0 bases between them. The CDR3 runs 11 residues. Germline CDR1 and CDR2: LNHDA and SQIVND (reference sequence).

The rearrangement links TRBV4-1 to TRBJ2-2; no clear D. CDR3 length equals 15 residues. The V end lost 3 bases, the J end lost 0 bases, and 8 bases lay between the germline ends. Germline CDR1 MGHRA, CDR2 YSYEKL. CDR3 loop: CASSHTLSNTGELFF. As DNA, the CDR3 is TGCGCCAGCAGCCACACACTATCGAACACCGGGGAGCTGTTTTTT.

V gene TRBV27 combines with J gene TRBJ2-2, with 7 bases fitting TRBD1. J lost 4 bases, V lost 8 bases, and 7 bases had no gene match. This CDR3 spans 14 amino acids. Looked up from germline, CDR1 is MNHEY and CDR2 is SMNVEV (reference sequence). CDR3 nucleotide sequence: TGTGCCAGCCATAAGGGGGCGTTCACCGGGGAGCTGTTTTTT. This translates into CASHKGAFTGELFF.

This clone was seen a single time. V gene TRBV2 combines with J gene TRBJ1-2; TRBD1 is a possible D gene (6 bases). The CDR3 spans 11 residues. Germline loops: CDR1 SNHLY, CDR2 FYNNEI. Deletions cut 6 bases from V and 8 bases from J, with 10 bases between. CDR3 DNA: TGTGCCAGCAGCCCCACAGGGGGCTACACCTTC. Translated: CASSPTGGYTF.

A few counts support this clone. This chain links TRBV9 with TRBJ2-1; TRBD2 aligns across 12 bases. Germline V CDR1 and CDR2: SGDLS, YYNGEE. This CDR3 comprises 15 residues. With V trimmed by 6 bases and J by 9 bases, 10 bases remained unmatched. CDR3 sequence: CASNRLAGDRGEQFF. DNA of the CDR3: TGTGCCAGCAACCGACTAGCGGGGGACCGAGGTGAGCAGTTCTTC.

This chain connects TRBV2 to TRBJ2-1; D is possibly TRBD2 (6 bases). CDR1 and CDR2 (germline): SNHLY, FYNNEI. V was cut by 2 bases and J by 5 bases, with 16 bases left in between. The CDR3 runs 16 residues. CDR3 loop: CASSEMAGRIDNEQFF. CDR3 bases: TGTGCCAGCAGTGAAATGGCGGGGCGGATTGACAATGAGCAGTTCTTC.

The chain combines TRBV5-5 with TRBJ2-7; no reliable D call. The germline V gene has CDR1 SGHKS and CDR2 YYEKEE (reference sequence). The V end was cut by 4 bases, the J end by 4 bases, with 18 bases between. This CDR3 contains 15 residues. CDR3 loop: CASSPDWLGHYEQYF. Here the CDR3 DNA reads TGTGCCAGCAGCCCGGATTGGCTTGGCCATTACGAGCAGTACTTC.

The V and J genes are TRBV7-8 and TRBJ2-7; 7 bases are shared with TRBD1. The J segment lost 0 bases and the V segment lost 5 bases, leaving 10 bases of the junction unmatched. Looked up from germline, CDR1 is SGHVS and CDR2 is FQNEAQ. The CDR3 runs to 16 residues. The CDR3 DNA reads as TGTGCCAGCAGCCCGCACAGGGGCCTGAACTCCTACGAGCAGTACTTC. Amino acid sequence: CASSPHRGLNSYEQYF.

This clone was observed a single time. The gene calls are TRBV4-3 and TRBJ2-7; weak D call: TRBD2 (5 bases). The CDR3 runs to 14 residues. Trimming pared 3 bases from V and 3 bases from J, leaving 12 bases between. Germline V gives CDR1 LGHNA, CDR2 YSLEER. The chain's CDR3 is CASSHDFAGYEQYF. In nucleotides, the CDR3 is TGCGCCAGCAGCCACGATTTTGCGGGCTACGAGCAGTACTTC.

The J gene is TRBJ1-1, the V gene TRBV19; D is ambiguous. The CDR3 is 14 amino acids. From germline, CDR1 is LNHDA and CDR2 SQIVND (reference sequence). V shed 3 bases and J shed 5 bases, with 13 bases lying between them. CDR3 loop: CASSISAVITEAFF. The CDR3 region has the DNA TGTGCCAGTAGTATTAGTGCGGTAATAACTGAAGCTTTCTTT.

The chain links TRBV6-1 to TRBJ2-7; D might be TRBD1 (6 bases). CDR1 and CDR2 (germline): MNHNS, SASEGT. Trimming shortened V by 7 bases and J by 4 bases, and 17 bases separated the two germline ends. There are 14 residues in the CDR3. The CDR3 coding sequence is TGTGCCAGCACCGCTGGGGGCCTTTTGTACGAGCAGTACTTC. This translates into CASTAGGLLYEQYF.

The chain recombines TRBV19 with TRBJ1-5, with 9 bases fitting TRBD1. Trimming took 5 bases from V and 2 from J; bases not matched to a gene: 7. The length of the CDR3 is 16 residues. CDR1 and CDR2 from the germline V gene are LNHDA and SQIVND (reference sequence). CDR3 loop: CASSFRDRVGNQPQHF. DNA of the CDR3: TGTGCCAGTAGTTTCCGGGACAGGGTGGGCAATCAGCCCCAGCATTTT. The full variable domain, its missing parts supplied by reference TRBV19 and TRBJ1-5, is DGGITQSPKYLFRKEGQNVTLSCEQNLNHDAMYWYRQDPGQGLRLIYYSQIVNDFQKGDIAEGYSVSREKKESFPLTVTSAQKNPTAFYLCASSFRDRVGNQPQHFGDGTRLSIL.

The V and J genes are TRBV25-1 and TRBJ2-7; a weak D match, TRBD1 (5 bases). Germline-derived CDR1 and CDR2 are MGHDK and SYGVNS. V gave up 2 bases and J gave up 2 bases, with 13 bases separating them. The CDR3 sequence is 15 residues long. CDR3 nucleotide sequence: TGTGCCAGCAGTGAAAACCTACAAGGGGCCTACGAGCAGTACTTC. This codes for CASSENLQGAYEQYF.

This chain uses TRBV6-5 with TRBJ2-1; D tentatively fits TRBD1 or TRBD2 (5 bases each). This CDR3 has 14 amino acids. V dropped 0 bases and J dropped 10 bases, with 13 bases sitting between them. From germline, CDR1 is MNHEY and CDR2 SVGAGI. This CDR3 reads CASSYSNGGNEQFF. In DNA form, the CDR3 reads TGTGCCAGCAGTTACTCGAATGGGGGAAACGAGCAGTTCTTC.

The gene calls are TRBV27 and TRBJ2-1; TRBD1 agrees at 8 bases. J was trimmed by 7 bases and V by 3 bases; bases with no gene match: 11. The CDR3 contains 16 residues. The germline V gene has CDR1 MNHEY and CDR2 SMNVEV (reference sequence). CDR3 residues: CASSFLGQGKNNEQFF. CDR3 coding DNA: TGTGCCAGCAGTTTCCTTGGACAGGGAAAAAATAATGAGCAGTTCTTC.

The V gene is TRBV28, the J gene TRBJ1-1; 8 bases fit TRBD1. There are 16 residues in the CDR3. The V gene's germline CDR1 is MDHEN and CDR2 SYDVKM. The V and J ends lost 2 bases and 7 bases, in that order; junction bases with no gene match: 12. CDR3 loop: CASSLRDRGLLLEAFF. The CDR3 DNA reads as TGTGCCAGCAGTTTACGTGACAGGGGACTACTCCTTGAAGCTTTCTTT.

About this clone: The same CDR3 arises from other DNA sequences in this sample as well. This chain joins TRBV9 and TRBJ1-1; D not certain. CDR1 is SGDLS, CDR2 YYNGEE, per germline. There are 13 residues in the CDR3. V lost 0 bases and J lost 2, with 5 bases in between. The CDR3 nucleotides are TGTGCCAGCAGCGTAGACGGAAACACTGAAGCTTTCTTT. It translates to CASSVDGNTEAFF. The variable domain in full, completed from reference TRBV9 and TRBJ1-1, reads DSGVTQTPKHLITATGQRVTLRCSPRSGDLSVYWYQQSLDQGLQFLIQYYNGEERAKGNILERFSAQQFPDLHSELNLSSLELGDSALYFCASSVDGNTEAFFGQGTRLTVV.

The chain combines TRBV11-2 with TRBJ2-7; TRBD1 matches at 7 bases. The CDR3 contains 14 residues. With 0 bases clipped from V and 5 bases from J, the junction kept 4 bases outside the gene matches. The germline V gene encodes CDR1 SGHAT and CDR2 FQNNGV. The chain's CDR3 is CASSLEHRGHEQYF. The CDR3 bases are TGTGCCAGCAGCTTAGAGCACAGGGGCCACGAGCAGTACTTC.

This clone was counted once. The chain combines TRBV19 with TRBJ2-1, with 10 bases aligning to TRBD2. Germline lookup yields CDR1 LNHDA and CDR2 SQIVND (reference sequence). The CDR3 loop spans 16 amino acids. V dropped 7 bases and J dropped 4; count of bases not matched to a gene: 10. CDR3 in DNA: TGTGCCAGTATTGGCCCCGGGACTAGCGTTTACAATGAGCAGTTCTTC. Translated, it gives CASIGPGTSVYNEQFF.

Here the CDR3 DNA reads TGTGCCAGCAGCTTTGGGGGGCGCCCACCCACAGATACGCAGTATTTT. It yields the protein CASSFGGRPPTDTQYF. The chain combines TRBV7-8 with TRBJ2-3, with D possibly called TRBD1 or TRBD2 (6 bases each). In germline, CDR1 is SGHVS, CDR2 FQNEAQ. Trimming pared 3 bases from V and 2 bases from J, leaving 15 bases between. There are 16 residues in the CDR3. The whole variable domain, filled in from reference TRBV7-8 and TRBJ2-3, reads GAGVSQSPRYKVAKRGQDVALRCDPISGHVSLFWYQQALGQGPEFLTYFQNEAQLDKSGLPSDRFFAERPEGSVSTLKIQRTQQEDSAVYLCASSFGGRPPTDTQYFGPGTRLTVL.

The CDR3 loop reads CASTSGTRPYNEQFF. CDR3 bases: TGTGCCAGCACCTCCGGGACTAGACCCTACAATGAGCAGTTCTTC. The J gene is TRBJ2-1, the V gene TRBV27; 8 bases agree with TRBD2. CDR1 is MNHEY, CDR2 SMNVEV, per germline (reference sequence). The CDR3 contains 15 residues. J lost 2 bases, V lost 7 bases, and 7 bases had no gene match.